This T cell receptor (beta chain) was recorded in a study of naive and memory T cell subsets. This CDR3 has 16 residues. The germline gives CDR1 KGHDR, CDR2 SFDVKD. Losses at the gene ends were 4 bases for V and 0 bases for J; bases not matched to a gene: 6. The study, taken as a whole, reports: Each distinct alpha or beta sequence counts as one clonotype. Possibly reflecting memory cells re-expressing CD45RA, a few larger clonotypes occurred in naive repertoires, especially CD8. Over 95% of naive TCR sequences appeared only once after error correction, unlike memory subsets.

Cells stained for CD3, CD4, CD8, CD45RA and CD27 were sorted into four subsets. Notes on this clonotype: The target antigen is unknown.

The beta constant-region primer was an equimolar mix of two oligonucleotides covering TRBC1 and TRBC2. TCRdb used MiXCR to reprocess the UMI-ligation and nested PCR reads, holding one entry per CDR3 protein. This sample has under 150,000 distinct CDR3 sequences, with 15% to 20% found just once. V is TRBV24-1 and J is TRBJ2-5; TRBD1 matches 8 bases. Sequenced material: naive CD4+ T cells from blood. The clonotype originates from a human donor in good health. CDR3: CATSDPGQAYQETQYF. As DNA, the CDR3 is TGTGCCACCAGTGACCCGGGACAGGCGTACCAAGAGACCCAGTACTTC.